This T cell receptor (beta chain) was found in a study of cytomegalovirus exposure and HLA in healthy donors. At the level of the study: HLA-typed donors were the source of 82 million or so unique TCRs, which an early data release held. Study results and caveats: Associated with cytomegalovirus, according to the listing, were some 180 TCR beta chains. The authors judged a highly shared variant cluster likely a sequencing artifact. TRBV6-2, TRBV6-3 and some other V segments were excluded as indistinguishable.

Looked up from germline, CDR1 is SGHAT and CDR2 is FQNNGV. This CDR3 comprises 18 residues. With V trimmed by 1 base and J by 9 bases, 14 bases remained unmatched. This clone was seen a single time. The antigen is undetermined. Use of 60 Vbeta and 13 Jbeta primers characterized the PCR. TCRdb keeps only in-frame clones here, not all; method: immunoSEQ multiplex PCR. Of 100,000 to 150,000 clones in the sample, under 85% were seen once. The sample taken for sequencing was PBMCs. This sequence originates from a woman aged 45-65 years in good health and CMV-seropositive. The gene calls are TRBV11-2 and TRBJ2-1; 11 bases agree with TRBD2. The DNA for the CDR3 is TGTGCCAGCAGCTTAGTAGCGGGGGGGCCCGGAGGCGTTGCTGAGCAGTTCTTC. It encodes CASSLVAGGPGGVAEQFF.